This note documents a single TCR beta chain sequence. The data stem from a study of blood T cells in healthy people across ages. Study in general: Template switching captured about one barcoded beta molecule per two T cells.

Alongside a J-beta primer mix, a sample-barcoded 5' primer served in a second PCR lasting roughly 6 to 11 cycles. Via MiXCR, TCRdb re-called the 5' RACE reads, giving one row per CDR3 protein. The profile covers 650,000 to 1,000,000 distinct CDR3 sequences, with about 34% appearing a single time and under 15% taken by the ten largest. The V end lost 6 bases, the J end lost 0 bases, and 20 bases lay between the germline ends. Germline CDR1 and CDR2: MNHNS and SASEGT. This CDR3 has 17 residues. The chain carries TRBV6-1 and TRBJ1-1; D unresolved. The receptor's source is a man aged 18 to 29 in good health. Material: blood. The CDR3 protein is CASRSVPGRELNTEAFF. CDR3 sequence (DNA): TGTGCCAGCAGAAGTGTCCCGGGCCGTGAATTGAACACTGAAGCTTTCTTT.